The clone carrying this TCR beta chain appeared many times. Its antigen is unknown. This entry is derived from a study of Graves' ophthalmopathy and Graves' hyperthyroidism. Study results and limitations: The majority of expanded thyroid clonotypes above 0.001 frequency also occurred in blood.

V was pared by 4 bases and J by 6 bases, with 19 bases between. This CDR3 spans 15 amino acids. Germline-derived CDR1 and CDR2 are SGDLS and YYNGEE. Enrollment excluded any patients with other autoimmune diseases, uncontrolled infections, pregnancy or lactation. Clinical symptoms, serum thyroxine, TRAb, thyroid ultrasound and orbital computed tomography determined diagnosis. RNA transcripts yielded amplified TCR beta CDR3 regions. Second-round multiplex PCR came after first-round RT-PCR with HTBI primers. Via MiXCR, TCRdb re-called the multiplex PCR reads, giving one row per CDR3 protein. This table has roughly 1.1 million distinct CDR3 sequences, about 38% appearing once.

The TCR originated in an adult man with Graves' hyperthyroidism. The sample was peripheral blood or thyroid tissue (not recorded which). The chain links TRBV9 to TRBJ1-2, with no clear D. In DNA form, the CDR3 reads TGTGCCAGCAGCCGAACCGACACAGCTATTCATGGCTACACCTTC. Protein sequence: CASSRTDTAIHGYTF.